This T cell receptor (beta chain) appears in the sequencing data of a study of cytomegalovirus exposure and HLA in healthy donors. The primer mix had 60 Vbeta and 13 Jbeta primers. This table comes from immunoSEQ multiplex PCR, and its TCRdb copy is limited to in-frame clones, with some not included. The sample carries 140,000 to 150,000 clones, about 80% recorded once. Trimming removed 5 bases at V and 6 bases at J, with 18 bases between. Germline lookup yields CDR1 MDHEN and CDR2 SYDVKM. The CDR3 contains 15 residues. Material for sequencing was PBMCs. This chain joins TRBV28 and TRBJ2-3; the D gene is possibly TRBD1 (5 bases). The receptor comes from a female donor in good health and CMV-seronegative. CDR3 in amino acids: CASSLLIGPGDTQYF. CDR3 coding DNA: TGTGCCAGCAGTCTCCTGATTGGGCCAGGGGATACGCAGTATTTT.